The T cell receptor (beta chain) described here comes from a study of early T cells in non-severe SARS-CoV-2 infection. TCRdb processed the 5' RACE reads anew with MiXCR; each CDR3 protein has one entry. The sample yields approximately 110,000 distinct CDR3 sequences, 14% to 15% seen once. This clonotype occurred a few times. This CDR3 has 12 residues. Germline CDR1 and CDR2: LNHDA and SQIVND (reference sequence). With 10 bases removed from V and 1 base from J, the gap between germline ends came to 11 bases. The sample was whole blood. This sequence originates from an adult who was a healthcare worker with PCR-confirmed SARS-CoV-2 infection or an uninfected control (not recorded which). This chain uses TRBV19 with TRBJ2-7; the D is unclear. The CDR3 nucleotides read TGTGCCACCGGAAACCCATCCTACGAGCAGTACTTC. It yields the protein CATGNPSYEQYF.